The entry below describes one T cell receptor (beta chain). Its antigen is not known. The gene names given are mouse names. The read finishes 1 residue shy of the CDR3 end, and the germline J gene is used to complete it. This record belongs to a study of tissue T cells after allogeneic stem cell transplantation. Whole-study findings and limits: Limitations included a small, clinically heterogeneous cohort and limited sampling depth. Anatomically similar tissues had similar TCR repertoires within each patient.

This CDR3 region has 14 residues. Trimming left V 0 bases short and J 6 bases short, with 10 bases between. Germline V gives CDR1 LGHNA, CDR2 YNLKQL (reference sequence). Specified time point: mouse harvest day 14 after allogeneic transplant. Tail vein injection delivered 10^7 T-cell-depleted bone marrow cells and 10^6 splenic CD5+ T cells. TCRbeta CDR3 was sequenced at survey depth with template counts. Repertoires were generated with immunoSEQ multiplex PCR, while TCRdb's copy carries only in-frame clones and drops some. Counted here are more than 3,000 clones, 47% occurring once; the ten biggest clones make up roughly 23%.

The sequence derives from a female BALB/c mouse given C57BL/6 T cells with graft-versus-host disease after an allogeneic hematopoietic cell transplant. Sequencing used gut tissue. This chain links TRBV5 with TRBJ2-5; the D call may be TRBD1 or TRBD2 (6 bases each). The sequenced CDR3 bases are TGTGCCAGCAGCCAAGATCGGGGGCGGGACACCCAGTAC. It yields the protein CASSQDRGRDTQY. The whole CDR3 is CASSQDRGRDTQYF.